These T cell receptor beta chains were read from a single sample in a study of T cells in Graves' hyperthyroidism and ophthalmopathy. TCRdb analysed the multiplex PCR reads with MiXCR anew, one entry per CDR3 protein. The table includes fewer than 900,000 distinct CDR3 sequences, around 17% detected once. The sample consisted of blood. These receptors came from a man in his late teens or twenties with Graves' hyperthyroidism. CDR3s include the opening cysteine and the closing phenylalanine or tryptophan.

V: TRBV11-2
J: TRBJ2-7
CDR3: CASSSAGTNYEQYF

V: TRBV11-2
J: TRBJ2-1
CDR3: CASSLVSGREQFF

V: TRBV19
J: TRBJ1-2
CDR3: CASSATESNYGYTF

V: TRBV28
J: TRBJ1-2
CDR3: CASSFSGVYGYTF

V: TRBV11-2
J: TRBJ2-1
CDR3: CASSPYRASLFF

V: TRBV20-1
J: TRBJ2-7
CDR3: CSATPDRYEQYF

V: TRBV15
J: TRBJ2-1
CDR3: CATSRDSSRSNEQFF

V: TRBV5-1
J: TRBJ1-1
CDR3: CASSLQGAETEAFF

V: TRBV27
J: TRBJ2-1
CDR3: CASSPAWRTRYNEQFF

V: TRBV30
J: TRBJ2-7
CDR3: CAWSGNTLGEQYF

V: TRBV30
J: TRBJ2-5
CDR3: CAWKPEGETQYF

V: TRBV27
J: TRBJ1-5
CDR3: CASSSQGPLTNQPQHF

V: TRBV27
J: TRBJ1-6
CDR3: CASRIGTGGLPLHF

V: TRBV16
J: TRBJ2-7
CDR3: CASSHGGANEQYF

V: TRBV24-1
J: TRBJ1-5
CDR3: CATSDTGVAQPQHF

V: TRBV27
J: TRBJ2-1
CDR3: CASSPGLAKYNEQFF

V: TRBV29-1
J: TRBJ2-7
CDR3: CSVGVARGYEQYF

V: TRBV28
J: TRBJ2-1
CDR3: CASSQTSGVYNEQFF